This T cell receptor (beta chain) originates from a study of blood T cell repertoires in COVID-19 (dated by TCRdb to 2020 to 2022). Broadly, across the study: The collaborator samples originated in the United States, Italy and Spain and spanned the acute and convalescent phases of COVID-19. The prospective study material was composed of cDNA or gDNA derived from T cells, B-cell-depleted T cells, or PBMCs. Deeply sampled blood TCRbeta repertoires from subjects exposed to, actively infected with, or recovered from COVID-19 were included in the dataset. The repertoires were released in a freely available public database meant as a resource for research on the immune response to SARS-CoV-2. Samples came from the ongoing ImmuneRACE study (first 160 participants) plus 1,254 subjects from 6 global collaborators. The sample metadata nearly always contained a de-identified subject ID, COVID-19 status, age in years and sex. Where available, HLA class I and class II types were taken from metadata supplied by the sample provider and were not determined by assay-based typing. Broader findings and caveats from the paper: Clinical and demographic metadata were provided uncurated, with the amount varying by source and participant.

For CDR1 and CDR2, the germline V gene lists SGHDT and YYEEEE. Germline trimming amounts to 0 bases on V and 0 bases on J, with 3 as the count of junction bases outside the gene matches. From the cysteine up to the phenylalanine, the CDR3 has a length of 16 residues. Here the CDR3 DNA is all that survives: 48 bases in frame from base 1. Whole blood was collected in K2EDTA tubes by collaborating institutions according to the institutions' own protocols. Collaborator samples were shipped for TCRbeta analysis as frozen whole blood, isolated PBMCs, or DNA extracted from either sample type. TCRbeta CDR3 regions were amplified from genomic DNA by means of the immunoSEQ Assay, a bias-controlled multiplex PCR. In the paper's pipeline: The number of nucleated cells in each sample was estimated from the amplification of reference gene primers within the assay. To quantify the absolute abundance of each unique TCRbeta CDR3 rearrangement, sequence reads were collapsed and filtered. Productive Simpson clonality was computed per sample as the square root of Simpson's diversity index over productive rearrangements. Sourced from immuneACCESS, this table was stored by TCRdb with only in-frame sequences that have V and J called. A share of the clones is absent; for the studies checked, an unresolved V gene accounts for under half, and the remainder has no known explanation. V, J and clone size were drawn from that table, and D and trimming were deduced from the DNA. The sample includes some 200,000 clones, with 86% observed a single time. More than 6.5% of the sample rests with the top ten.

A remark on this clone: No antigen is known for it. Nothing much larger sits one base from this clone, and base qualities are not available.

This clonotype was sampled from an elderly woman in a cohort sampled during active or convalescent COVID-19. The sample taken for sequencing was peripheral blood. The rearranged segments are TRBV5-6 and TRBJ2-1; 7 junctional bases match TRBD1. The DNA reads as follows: TGTGCCAGCAGCTTGGCGACAGGGCTCTCCTACAATGAGCAGTTCTTC. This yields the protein CASSLATGLSYNEQFF.